The clone carrying this T cell receptor (beta chain) was detected a few times. Its antigen is unknown. The sample is drawn from a study of identical twins. Study-level points and caveats: Within twin pairs, the out-of-frame alpha sequences they shared showed excess low generation probability.

Template switching supplied a universal primer site; unique molecular identifiers were carried on the cDNA. TCRdb reanalysed the 5' RACE reads using MiXCR and keeps one entry per CDR3 protein. The sample contains 1.5 million or so distinct CDR3 sequences, around a third of which appear only once. Germline V gives CDR1 LGHDT, CDR2 YNNKEL (reference sequence). Losses at the gene ends were 6 bases for V and 7 bases for J; bases not matched to a gene: 10. The CDR3 is made up of 14 amino acids. Material: cord blood. The chain combines TRBV3-1 with TRBJ2-5, with TRBD1 matching 8 bases. This TCR derives from a newborn girl in good health. The CDR3 loop is CASRPTGAFRTQYF. In nucleotides, the CDR3 is TGTGCCAGCAGACCGACAGGGGCTTTCCGGACCCAGTACTTC.